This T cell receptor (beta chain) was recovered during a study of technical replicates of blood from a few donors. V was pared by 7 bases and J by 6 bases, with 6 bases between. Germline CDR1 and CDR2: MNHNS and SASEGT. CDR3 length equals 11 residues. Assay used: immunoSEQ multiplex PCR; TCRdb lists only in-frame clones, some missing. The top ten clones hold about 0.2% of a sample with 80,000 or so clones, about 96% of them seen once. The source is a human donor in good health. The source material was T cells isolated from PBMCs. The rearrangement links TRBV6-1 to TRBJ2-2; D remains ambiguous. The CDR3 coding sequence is TGTGCCAGCACCTCCCCCGGGGAGCTGTTTTTT. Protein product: CASTSPGELFF.